This T cell receptor (beta chain) was sequenced during a study of TIL therapy for anti-PD-1-resistant metastatic lung cancer. Sequencing used immunoSEQ v3. Each library reached roughly 2 million read pairs, or 5-6 million at deep level. This table comes from immunoSEQ multiplex PCR, and its TCRdb copy is limited to in-frame clones, with some not included. Of roughly 7,000 clones listed, roughly two thirds are singletons. Study observations and caveats: Compared with baseline intratumoral T cells, expanded TIL cultures were more clonal and less diverse (approximately 6.4% vs 31%).

This clone was counted only a few times. The antigen remains unidentified. The time point was: pre-treatment sample, taken before nivolumab and TIL therapy. Most excised metastases sampled were pleural nodules or supraclavicular lymph nodes. The receptor was derived from a person aged 25 to 80 with non-small cell lung cancer. The sequences come from tumor tissue, collected at baseline.

The CDR3 protein is CASSSSSLSYEQYF. CDR3 bases: TGTGCCAGCAGCTCCTCCAGCCTATCCTACGAGCAGTACTTC. The chain recombines TRBV5-4 with TRBJ2-7; no clear D gene. The CDR3 covers 14 residues. The germline CDR1 and CDR2 sequences are SGHNT and YYREEE (reference sequence). Trimming shortened V by 3 bases and J by 1 base, and 11 bases separated the two germline ends. The complete variable domain, with remaining parts taken from reference TRBV5-4 and TRBJ2-7, reads ETGVTQSPTHLIKTRGQQVTLRCSSQSGHNTVSWYQQALGQGPQFIFQYYREEENGRGNFPPRFSGLQFPNYSSELNVNALELDDSALYLCASSSSSLSYEQYFGPGTRLTVT.